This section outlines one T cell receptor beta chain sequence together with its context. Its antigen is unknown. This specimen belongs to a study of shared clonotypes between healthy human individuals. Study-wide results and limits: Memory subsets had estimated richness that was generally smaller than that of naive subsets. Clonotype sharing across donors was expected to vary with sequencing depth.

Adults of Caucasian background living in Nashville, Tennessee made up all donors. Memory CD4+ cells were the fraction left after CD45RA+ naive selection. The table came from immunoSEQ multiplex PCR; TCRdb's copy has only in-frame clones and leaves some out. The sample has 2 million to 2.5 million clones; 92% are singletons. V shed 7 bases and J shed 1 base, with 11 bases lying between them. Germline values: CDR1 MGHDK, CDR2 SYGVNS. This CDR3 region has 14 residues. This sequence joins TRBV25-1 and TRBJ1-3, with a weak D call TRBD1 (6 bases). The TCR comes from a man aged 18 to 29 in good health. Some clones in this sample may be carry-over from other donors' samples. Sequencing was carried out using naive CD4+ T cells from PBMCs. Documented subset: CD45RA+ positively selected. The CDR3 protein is CASTGQSSGNTIYF. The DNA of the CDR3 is TGTGCCAGCACTGGACAGTCTTCTGGAAACACCATATATTTT.